The 14 T cell receptor beta chains reported below all come from one sample, sequenced in a study of T cells after posttransplantation cyclophosphamide. Controls had myeloablative marrow grafts with methotrexate and calcineurin inhibitor, sampled at 1 year. The assay was immunoSEQ multiplex PCR, and TCRdb's table has in-frame clones only and misses some. This repertoire shows around 23,000 clones, 80% to 90% found once; its top ten account for about 2%. Source: PBMCs, taken around 350 days after allogeneic stem cell transplant with calcineurin inhibitor and methotrexate. Receptors were obtained from a female patient younger than 45 who received an allogeneic stem cell transplant from an unrelated donor, was CMV-positive, and had acute and chronic GVHD. The graft donor may account for some of the T cells.

This clone showed up just a few times. The chain combines TRBV4-3 with TRBJ2-2; D remains ambiguous. Trimming took off 0 bases at V and 7 bases at J, with 9 bases between the two ends. This CDR3 has 14 residues. Germline loops: CDR1 LGHNA, CDR2 YSLEER. CDR3 in amino acids: CASSQELLGGELFF. CDR3 nucleotide sequence: TGCGCCAGCAGCCAAGAACTTCTAGGCGGGGAGCTGTTTTTT.

This chain uses TRBV29-1 with TRBJ2-3, with TRBD2 identical over 8 bases. The trim removed 4 bases at V and 6 bases at J, leaving 9 bases unmatched. CDR1 and CDR2 (germline): SQVTM, ANQGSEA. The CDR3 has 14 residues. The CDR3 spells CSVAAGALRDTQYF. The CDR3 DNA is TGCAGCGTTGCAGCGGGAGCGTTACGGGATACGCAGTATTTT.

This rearrangement joins TRBV10-3 to TRBJ2-7; 9 bases match TRBD2. The CDR3 has 15 amino acids. Losses at the gene ends were 4 bases for V and 2 bases for J; bases not matched to a gene: 6. CDR1 ENHRY and CDR2 SYGVKD come from the germline V gene. The CDR3 here is CAISVRTSDTYEQYF. Here the CDR3 DNA reads TGTGCCATCAGTGTTAGGACTAGCGATACCTACGAGCAGTACTTC.

The rearrangement joins TRBV29-1 to TRBJ1-2; D not resolved. Trimming removed 4 bases at V and 8 bases at J, with 14 bases between. The V gene's germline CDR1 is SQVTM and CDR2 ANQGSEA. The CDR3 spans 12 residues. The CDR3 DNA follows: TGCAGCGTTGTGAGGACTTCGGTCGGCTACACCTTC. Translated: CSVVRTSVGYTF.

The rearrangement joins TRBV30 to TRBJ1-2; 9 nucleotides line up with TRBD1. Germline CDR1 GTSNPN, CDR2 SVGIG (reference sequence). This CDR3 has 12 amino acids. V gave up 4 bases and J gave up 8 bases; unmatched junction bases: 5. The CDR3 is CAWIQGASGYTF. The CDR3 coding sequence is TGTGCCTGGATACAGGGGGCCTCGGGCTACACCTTC.

This clone has only one observation. The J gene is TRBJ1-4, the V gene TRBV5-1; D possibly corresponds to TRBD1 (6 bases). Germline loops: CDR1 SGHRS, CDR2 YFSETQ. Trimming left V 4 bases short and J 7 bases short, with 26 bases between. The CDR3 length is 18 residues. Written as DNA, the CDR3 is TGCGCCAGCAGCCGCCAACCTCGACAGGAACGGTCGGTTGAAAAACTGTTTTTT. This codes for CASSRQPRQERSVEKLFF.

V is TRBV10-3 and J is TRBJ2-7; 10 bases are a match to TRBD2. The CDR3 consists of 15 residues. Per the germline V gene, CDR1 is ENHRY and CDR2 is SYGVKD. V lost 9 bases and J lost 2; bases outside the gene matches: 10. The CDR3 region has the DNA TGTGCCATTCTAAGCGGGAGGGAATCGACCTACGAGCAGTACTTC. This sequence encodes CAILSGRESTYEQYF.

As DNA, the CDR3 is TGTGCCAGCAGCCAGTCCGCCGGGATCGGAAAACTGTTTTTT. This encodes CASSQSAGIGKLFF. V is TRBV14 and J is TRBJ1-4; D is uncertain. V dropped 3 bases and J dropped 10 bases, with 15 bases sitting between them. The CDR3 length is 14 residues. Germline V gene sequence: CDR1 SGHDN, CDR2 FVKESK.

The V call is TRBV9, the J call TRBJ2-7; 7 nucleotides align to TRBD1. The CDR3 loop spans 13 amino acids. The germline V gene has CDR1 SGDLS and CDR2 YYNGEE. The V segment lost 3 bases and the J segment 2 bases; nucleotides outside the gene matches: 2. The CDR3 bases are TGTGCCAGCAGCGCGGGGACAGCCTACGAGCAGTACTTC. Residues: CASSAGTAYEQYF.

The chain couples TRBV30 to TRBJ2-3; D remains ambiguous. The length of the CDR3 is 11 residues. Germline CDR1 is GTSNPN and CDR2 is SVGIG (reference sequence). V lost 3 bases to trimming and J lost 2 bases, with 3 bases between them. The chain's CDR3 is CAWSYTDTQYF. For the CDR3, the DNA is TGTGCCTGGAGCTACACAGATACGCAGTATTTT.

The rearrangement links TRBV5-4 to TRBJ1-6, with D perhaps TRBD1 (5 bases). V was cut by 0 bases and J by 7 bases, with 14 bases left in between. Germline V lookup: CDR1 SGHNT, CDR2 YYREEE (reference sequence). The CDR3 length is 16 residues. This CDR3 reads CASSLEGRAANSPLHF. The CDR3 DNA follows: TGTGCCAGCAGCTTGGAGGGGAGGGCGGCCAATTCACCCCTCCACTTT.

This sequence joins TRBV6-1 and TRBJ2-3; TRBD1 matches at 9 bases. The CDR3 has 15 amino acids. Germline trimming cut 6 bases from V and 5 bases from J; bases unmatched to any gene: 9. Germline lookup yields CDR1 MNHNS and CDR2 SASEGT. The CDR3: CASRTQGARGDTQYF. CDR3 bases: TGTGCCAGCAGGACACAGGGGGCGCGGGGAGATACGCAGTATTTT.

This clone has only a few counts. V is TRBV14 and J is TRBJ2-5; D gene unclear. The germline CDR1 and CDR2 sequences are SGHDN and FVKESK. The V gene lost 0 bases and the J gene lost 13 bases, with 9 bases spanning the gap. The CDR3 contains 11 residues. CDR3 protein: CASSQDRSPYF. The CDR3 DNA reads as TGTGCCAGCAGCCAAGATCGGTCGCCGTACTTC.

This clone has a single count. The chain links TRBV7-3 to TRBJ2-3; the D gene is possibly TRBD1 (6 bases). Trimming removed 3 bases from V and 0 bases from J, with 7 bases in between. In germline, CDR1 is SGHTA, CDR2 FQGTGA. The CDR3 runs 14 residues. This chain's CDR3 is CASSFTGSTDTQYF. The CDR3 DNA follows: TGTGCCAGCAGCTTCACAGGGAGCACAGATACGCAGTATTTT. The entire variable domain, with the rest obtained from reference TRBV7-3 and TRBJ2-3, is as follows: GAGVSQTPSNKVTEKGKYVELRCDPISGHTALYWYRQSLGQGPEFLIYFQGTGAADDSGLPNDRFFAVRPEGSVSTLKIQRTERGDSAVYLCASSFTGSTDTQYFGPGTRLTVL.